This record covers a single T cell receptor beta chain. What it recognizes is unknown. Trimming cost V 6 bases and J 2 bases, with 12 bases left between them. In germline, CDR1 is ENHRY, CDR2 SYGVKD. The CDR3 runs to 14 residues. TCRdb reanalysed the 5' RACE reads using MiXCR and keeps one entry per CDR3 protein. The table has about 400,000 distinct CDR3 sequences, about 20% seen once. This specimen comes from a study of CD8 T cells in ankylosing spondylitis. Study-level results: Disease-linked clones displayed a CD8+ phenotype and appeared relatively rarely in peripheral blood. Disease-associated clones were reportedly significantly overrepresented in matched ankylosing spondylitis synovial fluid. Several of the motif variants were reported before in synovial fluid and blood from reactive arthritis.

The sample comprised blood, either unsorted or a sorted T cell fraction (not recorded which). The receptor's source is a male donor with ankylosing spondylitis or in good health (not recorded which). J is TRBJ2-3 and V is TRBV10-3; D possibly corresponds to TRBD2 (6 bases). For the CDR3, the DNA is TGTGCCATCAGGGAGGGGACCACCACAGATACGCAGTATTTT. This translates into CAIREGTTTDTQYF.